The 5 T cell receptor beta chains reported below all come from one sample, sequenced in a study of Ad26.COV2.S vaccination and SARS-CoV-2 variants. Treatment specified: around 19 received Ad26.COV2.S at low or high dose, single or two shots; about 5 received placebo; per-sample allocation not given. The investigators took samples on day 63 after the first vaccine or placebo injection. Assay: immunoSEQ multiplex PCR; the TCRdb copy retains only in-frame clones and omits some. Of 350,000 to 600,000 clones listed, about 88% were seen once; the top ten hold 1.7%. Here the sequenced sample was peripheral blood, taken in a trial of Ad26.COV2.S vaccine versus placebo. The source is a person aged 18-60 years who received the Ad26.COV2.S COVID-19 vaccine or a placebo.

This chain links TRBV9 with TRBJ2-7; D is perhaps TRBD2 (6 bases). The V end was cut by 3 bases, the J end by 3 bases, with 19 bases between. There are 16 residues in the CDR3. Germline V gene lookup returns CDR1 SGDLS and CDR2 YYNGEE. CDR3 in amino acids: CASSAAPAAGYYEQYF. CDR3 nucleotide sequence: TGTGCCAGCAGCGCGGCCCCCGCTGCGGGATACTACGAGCAGTACTTC. Looking up the rest from reference TRBV9 and TRBJ2-7 gives the full variable domain: DSGVTQTPKHLITATGQRVTLRCSPRSGDLSVYWYQQSLDQGLQFLIQYYNGEERAKGNILERFSAQQFPDLHSELNLSSLELGDSALYFCASSAAPAAGYYEQYFGPGTRLTVT.

V gene TRBV19 combines with J gene TRBJ2-7, with 7 bases that match TRBD2. The CDR3 contains 14 residues. J was trimmed by 3 bases and V by 1 base; bases with no gene match: 3. Per the germline V gene, CDR1 is LNHDA and CDR2 is SQIVND (reference sequence). CDR3 in amino acids: CASSIAVAGYEQYF. As DNA, the CDR3 is TGTGCCAGTAGTATAGCGGTAGCGGGCTACGAGCAGTACTTC.

V and J are TRBV27 and TRBJ1-6; D gene uncertain. The V gene lost 0 bases and the J gene lost 7 bases, with 16 bases spanning the gap. Germline CDR1 reads MNHEY; CDR2 reads SMNVEV (reference sequence). The CDR3 extends over 17 amino acids. This chain's CDR3 is CASSLSITPEKNSPLHF. The CDR3 bases are TGTGCCAGCAGTTTATCCATCACTCCTGAGAAAAATTCACCCCTCCACTTT.

Note on this clone: One end of the junction fails to match germline, which may point to a read error. J is TRBJ2-7 and V is TRBV7-8; D unresolved. The CDR3 is 12 residues long. Germline CDR1 SGHVS, CDR2 FQNEAQ. The CDR3 DNA sequence: TGTGCCAGCAGCTTAAGTCGGTCGTCACCCCTTTTC. Its protein product is CASSLSRSSPLF.

On this clone: Other DNA sequences in the sample encode the same CDR3. This chain links TRBV5-6 with TRBJ2-5; 8 bases align to TRBD1. V lost 4 bases, J lost 4 bases, and 9 bases stayed unmatched. The CDR3 is 15 residues long. Germline CDR1 reads SGHDT; CDR2 reads YYEEEE. CDR3 region: CASSLGQGAGETQYF. In DNA, the CDR3 is TGTGCCAGCAGCCTCGGACAGGGAGCAGGAGAGACCCAGTACTTC.